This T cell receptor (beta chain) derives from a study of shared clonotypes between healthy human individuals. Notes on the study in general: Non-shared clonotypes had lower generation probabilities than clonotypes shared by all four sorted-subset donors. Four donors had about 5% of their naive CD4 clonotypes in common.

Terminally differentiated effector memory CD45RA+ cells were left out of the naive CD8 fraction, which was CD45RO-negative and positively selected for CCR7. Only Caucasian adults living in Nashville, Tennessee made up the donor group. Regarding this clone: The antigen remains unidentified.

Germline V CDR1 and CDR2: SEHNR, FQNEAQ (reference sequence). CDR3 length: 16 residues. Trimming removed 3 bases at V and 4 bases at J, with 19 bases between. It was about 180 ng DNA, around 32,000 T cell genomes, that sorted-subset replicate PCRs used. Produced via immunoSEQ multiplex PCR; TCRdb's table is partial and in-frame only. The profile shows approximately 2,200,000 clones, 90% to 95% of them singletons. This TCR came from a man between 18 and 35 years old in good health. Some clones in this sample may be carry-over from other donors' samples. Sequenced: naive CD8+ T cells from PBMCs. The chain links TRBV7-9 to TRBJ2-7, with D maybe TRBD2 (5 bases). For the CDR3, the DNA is TGTGCCAGCAGCTTTTCCCCGGGAACTAGGATTTACGAGCAGTACTTC. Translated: CASSFSPGTRIYEQYF.